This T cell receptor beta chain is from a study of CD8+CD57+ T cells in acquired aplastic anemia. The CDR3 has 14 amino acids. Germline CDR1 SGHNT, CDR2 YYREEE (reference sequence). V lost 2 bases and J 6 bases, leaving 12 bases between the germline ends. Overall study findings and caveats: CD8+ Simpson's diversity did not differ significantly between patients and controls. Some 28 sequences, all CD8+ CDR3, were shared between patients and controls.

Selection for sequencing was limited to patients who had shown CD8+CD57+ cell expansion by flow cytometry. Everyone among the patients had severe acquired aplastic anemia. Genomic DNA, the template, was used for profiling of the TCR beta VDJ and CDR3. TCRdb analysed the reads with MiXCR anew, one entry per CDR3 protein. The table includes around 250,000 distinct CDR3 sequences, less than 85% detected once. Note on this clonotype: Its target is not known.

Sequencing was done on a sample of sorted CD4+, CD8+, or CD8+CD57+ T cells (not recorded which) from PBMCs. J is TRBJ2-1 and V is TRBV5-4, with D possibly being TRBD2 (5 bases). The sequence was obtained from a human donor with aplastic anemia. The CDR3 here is CASSFTREGNEQFF. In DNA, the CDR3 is TGTGCCAGCAGCTTTACTAGGGAAGGCAATGAGCAGTTCTTC.